What follows are 23 T cell receptor beta chains derived from one specimen sequenced in a study of T cells in Graves' hyperthyroidism and ophthalmopathy. RNA transcripts served as the template for amplifying TCR beta CDR3 regions. HTBI primers drove first-round RT-PCR of the TCR CDR3. MiXCR was run by TCRdb on the multiplex PCR reads, yielding one entry per CDR3 protein. The data show about 620,000 distinct CDR3 sequences, 15% to 20% seen once. Sequences were obtained from blood. All receptors come from a woman in her 30s with Graves' hyperthyroidism.

This clonotype was detected a few times. The chain links TRBV14 to TRBJ1-1; D gene unclear. The germline CDR1 and CDR2 sequences are SGHDN and FVKESK. V was cut by 4 bases and J by 5 bases, with 20 bases left in between. The CDR3 runs 16 residues. The DNA of the CDR3 is TGTGCCAGCAGCCCCACCCTGAAACACGGCGGGACTGAAGCTTTCTTT. Translation gives CASSPTLKHGGTEAFF.

Only a few counts were recorded for this clonotype. This sequence joins TRBV7-2 and TRBJ1-1; unclear D gene. V dropped 1 base and J dropped 6 bases, with 9 bases sitting between them. Germline CDR1 is SGHTA and CDR2 is FQGNSA. CDR3 length: 13 amino acids. The CDR3 loop reads CASSLGSVAEAFF. DNA for the CDR3: TGTGCCAGCAGCTTAGGATCTGTCGCTGAAGCTTTCTTT.

This clonotype was seen ten or more times. The genes are TRBV7-2 and TRBJ2-5, with 9 nucleotides matching TRBD2. CDR3 length equals 16 residues. Trimming cost V 3 bases and J 5 bases; bases outside gene matches: 10. The germline V gene has CDR1 SGHTA and CDR2 FQGNSA. Written as DNA, the CDR3 is TGTGCCAGCAGCTTCGAGGCTAGCGGGATATCGGAGACCCAGTACTTC. This translates into CASSFEASGISETQYF.

V usage is TRBV24-1 and J usage is TRBJ2-2; the match to TRBD2 covers 15 bases. CDR1 and CDR2 (germline): KGHDR, SFDVKD. V shed 8 bases and J 3 bases; nucleotides not matched to a gene: 12. The CDR3 has 19 residues. Here the CDR3 DNA reads TGTGCCACCAACCAATGGACTAGCGGGAGGGCCCGGTACACCGGGGAGCTGTTTTTT. Its translation: CATNQWTSGRARYTGELFF.

The V and J genes are TRBV5-1 and TRBJ2-1, with D perhaps matching TRBD2 (6 bases). Germline V lookup: CDR1 SGHRS, CDR2 YFSETQ. V lost 1 base and J lost 9, with 17 bases in between. This CDR3 is built from 15 residues. The CDR3, as DNA: TGCGCCAGCAGCTTGTCTACCAGCGGGCAAGGTGAGCAGTTCTTC. Its protein product is CASSLSTSGQGEQFF.

The chain joins TRBV9 to TRBJ2-1, with 16 bases fitting TRBD2. Germline loops: CDR1 SGDLS, CDR2 YYNGEE. The CDR3 consists of 19 residues. V was clipped by 0 bases and J by 7 bases; unmatched bases: 10. CDR3 protein: CASSVEGLAGGFGGNEQFF. CDR3 DNA: TGTGCCAGCAGCGTAGAGGGACTAGCGGGAGGGTTTGGTGGGAATGAGCAGTTCTTC.

This clonotype occurred a few times. V and J are TRBV6-1 and TRBJ2-5; tentatively, D is TRBD1 or TRBD2 (5 bases each). V was trimmed by 8 bases and J by 2 bases, leaving 9 bases between them. The CDR3 consists of 12 residues. CDR1 and CDR2 from the germline V gene are MNHNS and SASEGT. The CDR3: CASWDGQETQYF. The DNA for the CDR3 is TGTGCCAGCTGGGACGGACAAGAGACCCAGTACTTC.

V gene TRBV12-5 combines with J gene TRBJ2-1; D gene unclear. CDR3 size: 15 residues. V lost 1 base to trimming and J lost 5 bases, with 12 bases between them. CDR1 and CDR2 (germline): LGHNT, FRNRAP. CDR3 loop: CASGLAAGADNEQFF. The DNA for the CDR3 is TGTGCTAGTGGTTTGGCGGCAGGCGCGGACAATGAGCAGTTCTTC.

This sequence joins TRBV6-4 and TRBJ1-2; D call uncertain. Looked up from germline, CDR1 is MRHNA and CDR2 is SNTAGT. V lost 3 bases and J 4 bases, leaving 21 bases between the germline ends. The CDR3 length is 17 residues. The CDR3 nucleotides are TGTGCCAGCAGTGATCCGGCAGGCGAACCCACTCGCTATGGCTACACCTTC. As protein: CASSDPAGEPTRYGYTF.

This rearrangement joins TRBV11-2 to TRBJ1-3; the D is unclear. V was trimmed by 5 bases and J by 0 bases, leaving 8 bases between them. CDR3 length: 14 residues. CDR1 and CDR2 (germline): SGHAT, FQNNGV. This CDR3 is CASSPEYSGNTIYF. The CDR3 DNA is TGTGCCAGCAGCCCGGAATACTCTGGAAACACCATATATTTT.

This clonotype was seen ten or more times. The chain couples TRBV27 to TRBJ2-1; D is perhaps TRBD2 (5 bases). V lost 9 bases and J 3 bases, leaving 9 bases between the germline ends. The CDR3 covers 12 residues. Germline CDR1 reads MNHEY; CDR2 reads SMNVEV (reference sequence). The CDR3 region has the DNA TGTGCCAGTAGTGACTACTACAATGAGCAGTTCTTC. This encodes CASSDYYNEQFF.

This clonotype appeared many times. This chain joins TRBV25-1 and TRBJ2-7, with D hard to call. V lost 5 bases to trimming and J lost 4 bases, with 18 bases between them. This CDR3 region has 15 residues. Germline CDR1 and CDR2: MGHDK and SYGVNS. This CDR3 reads CASSPQGQPQYEQYF. The CDR3 coding sequence is TGTGCCAGCAGTCCGCAAGGGCAACCGCAGTACGAGCAGTACTTC.

The CDR3: CASSATINYGYTF. CDR3 in DNA: TGTGCCAGCAGTGCGACAATTAACTATGGCTACACCTTC. This chain links TRBV6-1 with TRBJ1-2; D call uncertain. V was trimmed by 4 bases and J by 1 base, leaving 7 bases between them. The germline CDR1 and CDR2 sequences are MNHNS and SASEGT. The CDR3 has 13 residues.

This clonotype was observed a few times. The chain joins TRBV12-3 or TRBV12-4 to TRBJ1-3; D perhaps matches TRBD1 (6 bases). The CDR3 length is 15 residues. V lost 4 bases and J 0 bases, leaving 10 bases between the germline ends. The CDR3 protein is CASSSGVSSGNTIYF. The CDR3 nucleotides read TGTGCCAGCAGTTCAGGGGTGAGCTCTGGAAACACCATATATTTT.

The chain uses TRBV7-9 and TRBJ2-6; no firm D call. Trimming pared 5 bases from V and 0 bases from J, leaving 17 bases between. This CDR3 spans 18 amino acids. Germline V gene lookup returns CDR1 SEHNR and CDR2 FQNEAQ (reference sequence). The CDR3 DNA is TGTGCCAGCAGCCCACTACCGGTATTATTCTCTGGGGCCAACGTCCTGACTTTC. It yields the protein CASSPLPVLFSGANVLTF.

At least ten counts were recorded for this clonotype. The chain is built from TRBV12-3 or TRBV12-4 and TRBJ2-7; 8 bases are a match to TRBD1. The CDR3 runs 14 residues. Losses at the gene ends were 6 bases for V and 5 bases for J; bases not matched to a gene: 9. Here the CDR3 reads CASRATGALDEQYF. CDR3 in DNA: TGTGCCAGCAGAGCGACAGGGGCATTAGACGAGCAGTACTTC.

The table lists this clonotype with a few counts. This chain links TRBV7-8 with TRBJ2-1; 10 nucleotides line up with TRBD2. Germline loops: CDR1 SGHVS, CDR2 FQNEAQ. V was pared by 2 bases and J by 6 bases, with 7 bases of the junction left unmatched. CDR3 length: 16 residues. The CDR3 sequence: CASSLIGSSGSNEQFF. Written as DNA, the CDR3 is TGTGCCAGCAGCTTAATTGGTTCTAGCGGGAGCAATGAGCAGTTCTTC.

This clonotype was detected many times. This rearrangement joins TRBV28 to TRBJ2-4; TRBD1 matches at 7 bases. This CDR3 comprises 17 residues. The germline V gene has CDR1 MDHEN and CDR2 SYDVKM. The trim removed 7 bases at V and 3 bases at J, leaving 15 bases unmatched. The CDR3 DNA sequence: TGTGCCAGCAACCCTGGGACAGCATCATCTGGCAAAAACATTCAGTACTTC. Translation gives CASNPGTASSGKNIQYF.

This clonotype was counted ten times or more. The chain joins TRBV2 to TRBJ1-2; D may be TRBD1 (5 bases). CDR3 size: 14 residues. Trimming took 3 bases from V and 4 from J, leaving 12 bases between them. Germline CDR1 is SNHLY and CDR2 is FYNNEI. The CDR3 DNA follows: TGTGCCAGCAGTGATAGCAGGGCATTCTATGGCTACACCTTC. Translation gives CASSDSRAFYGYTF.

The table lists this clonotype with many counts. Written as DNA, the CDR3 is TGTGCCATCAGTGAGTCAGGGACCAAAAACATTCAGTACTTC. Its protein is CAISESGTKNIQYF. The V call is TRBV10-3, the J call TRBJ2-4; D is unclear. Germline-derived CDR1 and CDR2 are ENHRY and SYGVKD. V shed 0 bases and J shed 2 bases, with 5 bases lying between them. The CDR3 has 14 amino acids.

This clonotype was seen a handful of times. The chain carries TRBV6-6 and TRBJ1-4; weak D call: TRBD1 (6 bases). From germline, CDR1 is MNHNY and CDR2 SVGAGI (reference sequence). The CDR3 length is 15 residues. The V gene lost 0 bases and the J gene lost 7 bases, with 12 bases spanning the gap. Here the CDR3 reads CASSYSGARGEKLFF. CDR3 bases: TGTGCCAGCAGTTACTCGGGGGCGAGGGGTGAAAAACTGTTTTTT.

At least ten counts were recorded for this clonotype. The CDR3 DNA is TGTGCCAGCAGTTTCTCCTCCCTACTAGCGGGTATTTCCTACGAGCAGTACTTC. It codes for CASSFSSLLAGISYEQYF. The gene calls are TRBV12-3 or TRBV12-4 and TRBJ2-7; 9 nucleotides agree with TRBD2. Trimming removed 3 bases from V and 1 base from J; junction bases left unmatched: 13. The CDR3 contains 18 residues.

The chain is built from TRBV30 and TRBJ2-2; 13 positions agree with TRBD2. Germline V CDR1 and CDR2: GTSNPN, SVGIG (reference sequence). CDR3 length: 16 amino acids. Trimming removed 0 bases from V and 4 bases from J; junction bases left unmatched: 2. The CDR3 nucleotides read TGTGCCTGGAGTGTAAGACTAGCGGGAGGCACCGGGGAGCTGTTTTTT. This sequence encodes CAWSVRLAGGTGELFF.